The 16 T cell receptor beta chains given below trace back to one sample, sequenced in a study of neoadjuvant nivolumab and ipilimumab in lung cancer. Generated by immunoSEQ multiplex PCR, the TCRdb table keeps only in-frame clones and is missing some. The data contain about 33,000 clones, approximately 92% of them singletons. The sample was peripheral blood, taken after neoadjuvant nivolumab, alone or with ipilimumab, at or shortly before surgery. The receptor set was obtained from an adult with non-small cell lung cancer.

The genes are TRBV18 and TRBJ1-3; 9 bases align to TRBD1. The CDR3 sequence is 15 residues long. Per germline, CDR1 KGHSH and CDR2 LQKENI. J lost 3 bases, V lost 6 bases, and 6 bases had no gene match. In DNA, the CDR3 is TGTGCCAGCTCGCGGGACAGGGAAGTTGGAAACACCATATATTTT. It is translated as CASSRDREVGNTIYF.

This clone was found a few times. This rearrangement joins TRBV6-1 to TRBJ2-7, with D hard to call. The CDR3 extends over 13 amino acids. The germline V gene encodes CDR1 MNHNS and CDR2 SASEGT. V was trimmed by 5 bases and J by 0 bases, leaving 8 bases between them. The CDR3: CASSLRPSYEQYF. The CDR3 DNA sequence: TGTGCCAGCAGTCTCCGGCCCTCCTACGAGCAGTACTTC.

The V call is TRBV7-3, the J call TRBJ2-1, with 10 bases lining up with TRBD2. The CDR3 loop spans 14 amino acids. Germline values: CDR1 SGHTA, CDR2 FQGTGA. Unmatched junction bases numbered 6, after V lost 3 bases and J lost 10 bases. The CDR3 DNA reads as TGTGCCAGCAGCTTCTCCGGGACTAGCGCCGAGCAGTTCTTC. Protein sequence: CASSFSGTSAEQFF. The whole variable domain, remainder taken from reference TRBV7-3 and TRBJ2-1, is GAGVSQTPSNKVTEKGKYVELRCDPISGHTALYWYRQSLGQGPEFLIYFQGTGAADDSGLPNDRFFAVRPEGSVSTLKIQRTERGDSAVYLCASSFSGTSAEQFFGPGTRLTVL.

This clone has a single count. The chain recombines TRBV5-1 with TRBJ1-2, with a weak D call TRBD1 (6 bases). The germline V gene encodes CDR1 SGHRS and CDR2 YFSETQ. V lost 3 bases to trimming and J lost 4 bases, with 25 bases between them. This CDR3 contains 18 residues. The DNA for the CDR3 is TGCGCCAGCAGCTCCATGCAGGTAGGGACAAGAAAGGCCTATGGCTACACCTTC. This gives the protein CASSSMQVGTRKAYGYTF.

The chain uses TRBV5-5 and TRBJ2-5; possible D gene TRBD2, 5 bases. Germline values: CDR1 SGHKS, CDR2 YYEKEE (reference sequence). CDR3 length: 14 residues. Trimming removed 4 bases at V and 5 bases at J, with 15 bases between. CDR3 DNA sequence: TGTGCCAGCAGCCTGCGGGTCAGCGCGGAGACCCAGTACTTC. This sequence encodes CASSLRVSAETQYF.

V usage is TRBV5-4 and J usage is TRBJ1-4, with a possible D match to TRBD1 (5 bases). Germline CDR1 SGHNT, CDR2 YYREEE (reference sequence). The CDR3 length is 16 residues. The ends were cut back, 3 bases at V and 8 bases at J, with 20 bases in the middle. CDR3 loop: CASSWDPNFKSEKLFF. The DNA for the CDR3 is TGTGCCAGCAGCTGGGACCCAAATTTTAAAAGCGAAAAACTGTTTTTT. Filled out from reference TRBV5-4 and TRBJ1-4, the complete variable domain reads ETGVTQSPTHLIKTRGQQVTLRCSSQSGHNTVSWYQQALGQGPQFIFQYYREEENGRGNFPPRFSGLQFPNYSSELNVNALELDDSALYLCASSWDPNFKSEKLFFGSGTQLSVL.

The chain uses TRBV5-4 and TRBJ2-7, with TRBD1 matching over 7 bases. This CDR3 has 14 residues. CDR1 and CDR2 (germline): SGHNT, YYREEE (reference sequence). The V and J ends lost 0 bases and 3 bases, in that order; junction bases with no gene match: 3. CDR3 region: CASSLGRTGYEQYF. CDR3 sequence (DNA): TGTGCCAGCAGCTTGGGGAGGACAGGCTACGAGCAGTACTTC. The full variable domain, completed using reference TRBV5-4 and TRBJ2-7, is ETGVTQSPTHLIKTRGQQVTLRCSSQSGHNTVSWYQQALGQGPQFIFQYYREEENGRGNFPPRFSGLQFPNYSSELNVNALELDDSALYLCASSLGRTGYEQYFGPGTRLTVT.

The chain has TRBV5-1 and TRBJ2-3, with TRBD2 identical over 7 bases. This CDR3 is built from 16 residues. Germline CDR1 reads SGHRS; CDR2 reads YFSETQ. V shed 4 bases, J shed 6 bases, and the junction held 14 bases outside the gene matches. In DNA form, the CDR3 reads TGCGCCAGCAGCCTAGGCGTCCGAGCTAGCGGCGATACGCAGTATTTT. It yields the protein CASSLGVRASGDTQYF.

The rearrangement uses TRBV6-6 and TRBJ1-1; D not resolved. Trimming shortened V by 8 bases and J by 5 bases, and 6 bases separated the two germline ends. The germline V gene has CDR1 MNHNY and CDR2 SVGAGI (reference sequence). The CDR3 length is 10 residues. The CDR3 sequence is CASGVTEAFF. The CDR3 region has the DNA TGTGCCAGCGGGGTGACTGAAGCTTTCTTT.

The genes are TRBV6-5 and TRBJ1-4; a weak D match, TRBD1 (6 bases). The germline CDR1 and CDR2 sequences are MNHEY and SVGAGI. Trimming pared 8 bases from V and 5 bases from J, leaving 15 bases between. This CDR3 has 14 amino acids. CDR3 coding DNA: TGTGCCAGCGGTCCCGGGGGCGGGAATGAAAAACTGTTTTTT. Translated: CASGPGGGNEKLFF.

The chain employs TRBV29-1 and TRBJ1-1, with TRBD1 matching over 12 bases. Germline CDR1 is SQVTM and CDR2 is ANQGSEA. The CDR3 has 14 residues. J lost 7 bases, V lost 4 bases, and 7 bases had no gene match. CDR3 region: CSVVRDRGPGEAFF. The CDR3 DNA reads TGCAGCGTTGTCCGGGACAGGGGGCCTGGTGAAGCTTTCTTT. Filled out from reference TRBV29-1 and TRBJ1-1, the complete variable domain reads SAVISQKPSRDICQRGTSLTIQCQVDSQVTMMFWYRQQPGQSLTLIATANQGSEATYESGFVIDKFPISRPNLTFSTLTVSNMSPEDSSIYLCSVVRDRGPGEAFFGQGTRLTVV.

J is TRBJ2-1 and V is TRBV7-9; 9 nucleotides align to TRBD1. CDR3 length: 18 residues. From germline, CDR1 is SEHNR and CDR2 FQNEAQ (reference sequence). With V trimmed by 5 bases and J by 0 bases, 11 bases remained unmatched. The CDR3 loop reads CASSRRDRVQSSYNEQFF. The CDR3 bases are TGTGCCAGCAGCCGCCGGGACAGGGTTCAAAGCTCCTACAATGAGCAGTTCTTC.

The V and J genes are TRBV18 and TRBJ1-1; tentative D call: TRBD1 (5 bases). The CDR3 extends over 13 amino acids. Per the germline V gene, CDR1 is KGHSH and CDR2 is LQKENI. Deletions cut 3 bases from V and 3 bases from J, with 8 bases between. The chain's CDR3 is CASSPTADTEAFF. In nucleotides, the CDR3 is TGTGCCAGCTCACCGACAGCGGACACTGAAGCTTTCTTT.

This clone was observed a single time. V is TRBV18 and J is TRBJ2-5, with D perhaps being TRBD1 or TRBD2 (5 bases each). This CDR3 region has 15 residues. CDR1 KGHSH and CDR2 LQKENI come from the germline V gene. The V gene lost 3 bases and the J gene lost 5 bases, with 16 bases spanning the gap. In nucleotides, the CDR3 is TGTGCCAGCTCACCCGAGGGGAAAGTGGAGGAGACCCAGTACTTC. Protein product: CASSPEGKVEETQYF.

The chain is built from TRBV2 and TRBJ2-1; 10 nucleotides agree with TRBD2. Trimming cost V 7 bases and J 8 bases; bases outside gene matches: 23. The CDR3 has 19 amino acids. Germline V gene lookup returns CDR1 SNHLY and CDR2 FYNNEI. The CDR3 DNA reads TGTGCCAGCATCGGGAGGATTCGGGCGGAGCGGGAGGGTTCTTATGAGCAGTTCTTC. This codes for CASIGRIRAEREGSYEQFF.

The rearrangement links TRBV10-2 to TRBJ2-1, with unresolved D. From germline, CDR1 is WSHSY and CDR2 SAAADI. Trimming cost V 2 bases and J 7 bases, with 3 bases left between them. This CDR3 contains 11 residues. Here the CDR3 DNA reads TGCGCCAGCAGTGAGAGGAATGAGCAGTTCTTC. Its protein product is CASSERNEQFF.